Sequencing of this TCR beta chain was carried out in a study of T cells in Graves' hyperthyroidism and ophthalmopathy. Regarding the study as a whole: Blood samples included most of the expanded thyroid clonotypes exceeding 0.001.

Researchers took RNA transcripts and amplified the TCR beta CDR3 regions from them. An initial round of RT-PCR targeting the TCR CDR3 relied on the HTBI primer set. TCRdb analysed the multiplex PCR reads with MiXCR anew, one entry per CDR3 protein. This table has around 440,000 distinct CDR3 sequences, more than 15% appearing once. This clonotype was observed many times. Its antigen is not identified. Germline V gene data show CDR1 as MNHNS and CDR2 as SASEGT. The CDR3 is 15 residues long. The V gene lost 7 bases and the J gene lost 1 base, with 16 bases spanning the gap. Stable Graves' hyperthyroidism denoted no ophthalmopathy progression over 18 months. The patients, who ranged from 18 to 65 in age, presented with newly diagnosed hyperthyroidism lasting under 2 months. PBMCs stemmed from approximately 9.1 ml fresh peripheral blood.

The sequence came from a woman aged 18-29 years with Graves' hyperthyroidism. Material: blood. The chain couples TRBV6-1 to TRBJ1-1; D may be TRBD1 (5 bases). As DNA, the CDR3 is TGTGCCAGCATCGGGGCCGACAGATGGAACACTGAAGCTTTCTTT. Its protein product is CASIGADRWNTEAFF.